This T cell receptor beta chain appears in the sequencing data of a study of blood T cell repertoires in COVID-19. Study summary: COVID-19 samples from acute and convalescent phases originated in the United States, Italy and Spain.

This clone was detected only once. V lost 0 bases and J 12 bases, leaving 13 bases between the germline ends. There are 12 residues in the CDR3. CDR1 SGHRS and CDR2 YFSETQ come from the germline V gene. Generated by immunoSEQ multiplex PCR, the TCRdb table keeps only in-frame clones and is missing some. This sample has roughly 120,000 clones, with 65% to 85% found just once. Material for sequencing was peripheral blood. The chain carries TRBV5-1 and TRBJ2-7; weak D call: TRBD1 (6 bases). The sequence was obtained from a man in his 70s with acute or convalescent COVID-19. Written as DNA, the CDR3 is TGCGCCAGCAGCTTGGAACAGGGATTCCGGTACTTC. Protein sequence: CASSLEQGFRYF.